These 23 T cell receptor beta chains came from one sample sequenced in a study of CD8+ T cells in alopecia areata (dated by TCRdb to 2017 to 2018). The method was the immunoSEQ multiplex PCR assay. For TCR sequencing, RNA was extracted from every sample and reverse transcribed into cDNA to serve as template. TCRdb obtained this table from immuneACCESS and retained in-frame rearrangements with V and J assigned. These tables miss some clones; where compared with another copy, unresolved V genes account for less than half of the shortfall, and the remainder is unexplained. The sample has 90,000 to 100,000 clones on record, 41% of them singletons. In total, the top ten clones hold approximately 1.5% of the sample. Sequencing was done on a sample of CD4+ T cells sorted from blood. The source is a human donor with alopecia areata.

The chain uses TRBV29-1 and TRBJ2-7; 8 bases are a match to TRBD1. Germline V gives CDR1 SQVTM, CDR2 ANQGSEA. The CDR3 extends over 15 amino acids. V shed 2 bases, J shed 0 bases, and the junction held 6 bases outside the gene matches. This CDR3 reads CSVEYFTGGSYEQYF. CDR3 DNA sequence: TGCAGCGTTGAATATTTTACAGGGGGCTCCTACGAGCAGTACTTC.

In this sample, this clone turned up a few times. The V gene is TRBV2, the J gene TRBJ2-2; D is possibly TRBD2 (6 bases). CDR1 is SNHLY and CDR2 is FYNNEI in the germline V gene. This CDR3 region has 15 residues. V was trimmed by 0 bases and J by 8 bases, leaving 13 bases between them. CDR3 coding DNA: TGTGCCAGCAGTGAAGCGCGGCGGAGCGGGGGGGAGCTGTTTTTT. Residues: CASSEARRSGGELFF.

This clone was observed a single time. J is TRBJ2-5 and V is TRBV11-2; tentative D call: TRBD2 (5 bases). The CDR3 is 14 amino acids. The V gene lost 3 bases and the J gene lost 7 bases, with 15 bases spanning the gap. From germline, CDR1 is SGHAT and CDR2 FQNNGV. The CDR3 region has the DNA TGTGCCAGCAGCTTGGACTCCGCTCATGGGACCCAGTACTTC. Encoded protein: CASSLDSAHGTQYF.

The chain joins TRBV29-1 to TRBJ2-3; no reliable D call. Trimming took 1 base from V and 5 from J, leaving 13 bases between them. The V gene's germline CDR1 is SQVTM and CDR2 ANQGSEA. The CDR3 is 14 amino acids. CDR3 amino acids: CSVEGGKLVDTQYF. CDR3 bases: TGCAGCGTTGAAGGGGGAAAACTTGTAGATACGCAGTATTTT.

This chain joins TRBV5-4 and TRBJ1-1; TRBD1 might be the D (6 bases). The CDR3 contains 14 residues. V lost 4 bases and J lost 5, with 15 bases in between. Per the germline V gene, CDR1 is SGHNT and CDR2 is YYREEE (reference sequence). Here the CDR3 reads CASSGNRVGTEAFF. The CDR3 nucleotides read TGTGCCAGCAGCGGTAACAGGGTAGGGACTGAAGCTTTCTTT.

V gene TRBV6-1 combines with J gene TRBJ2-5; 9 bases are a match to TRBD2. This CDR3 is built from 15 residues. Germline assignment: CDR1 MNHNS and CDR2 SASEGT. The junction had 8 bases not matched to a gene; V was cut back by 7 bases and J by 2 bases. CDR3 residues: CASTWRGGGQETQYF. The CDR3 DNA reads TGTGCCAGCACCTGGCGGGGGGGAGGGCAAGAGACCCAGTACTTC.

In nucleotides, the CDR3 is TGTGCCAGCAGTTACTCGGGCAGGGGGCACACCGGGGAGCTGTTTTTT. Residues: CASSYSGRGHTGELFF. The rearrangement joins TRBV6-5 to TRBJ2-2; TRBD1 agrees at 8 bases. J was trimmed by 3 bases and V by 0 bases; bases with no gene match: 3. This CDR3 region has 16 residues. Germline assignment: CDR1 MNHEY and CDR2 SVGAGI.

In this sample, this clone turned up a few times. The chain links TRBV18 to TRBJ1-1; D is undetermined. Germline V CDR1 and CDR2: KGHSH, LQKENI. Trimming shortened V by 2 bases and J by 1 base, and 5 bases separated the two germline ends. CDR3 length: 13 residues. The CDR3 loop reads CASSPNRNTEAFF. CDR3 sequence (DNA): TGTGCCAGCTCACCAAACAGGAACACTGAAGCTTTCTTT.

CDR3 nucleotide sequence: TGCGCCAGCAGACAGGTTAACACCGGGGAGCTGTTTTTT. Translation gives CASRQVNTGELFF. This chain connects TRBV5-1 to TRBJ2-2; possible D gene TRBD1, 5 bases. Germline-derived CDR1 and CDR2 are SGHRS and YFSETQ. V shed 5 bases and J shed 2 bases, with 7 bases lying between them. This CDR3 comprises 13 residues. Full variable domain (rest looked up from reference TRBV5-1 and TRBJ2-2): KAGVTQTPRYLIKTRGQQVTLSCSPISGHRSVSWYQQTPGQGLQFLFEYFSETQRNKGNFPGRFSGRQFSNSRSEMNVSTLELGDSALYLCASRQVNTGELFFGEGSRLTVL.

The chain is built from TRBV14 and TRBJ2-4; maybe TRBD2 (6 bases). Germline V gives CDR1 SGHDN, CDR2 FVKESK. The CDR3 has 15 residues. Trimming removed 3 bases from V and 1 base from J, with 10 bases in between. The DNA for the CDR3 is TGTGCCAGCAGCCATGGCCGGGGGGCCAAAAACATTCAGTACTTC. It translates to CASSHGRGAKNIQYF.

In its sample, this clone was seen a few times. The chain recombines TRBV6-1 with TRBJ2-1, with 12 bases aligning to TRBD1. J gave up 6 bases and V 7 bases, and 4 bases lay outside the gene matches. The CDR3 totals 14 residues. The germline V gene encodes CDR1 MNHNS and CDR2 SASEGT. The CDR3 nucleotides are TGTGCCAGCAACCGGGACAGGGGGCCCAATGAGCAGTTCTTC. Amino acids: CASNRDRGPNEQFF.

The rearrangement links TRBV29-1 to TRBJ2-7; no reliable D call. The length of the CDR3 is 12 residues. Germline CDR1 and CDR2: SQVTM and ANQGSEA. Trimming stripped 4 bases from V and 2 bases from J, with 9 bases between. This chain's CDR3 is CSVVLATYEQYF. The CDR3 nucleotides are TGCAGCGTTGTTTTAGCAACCTACGAGCAGTACTTC.

The rearrangement joins TRBV12-5 to TRBJ2-1; D is unclear. CDR3 length equals 12 residues. With 3 bases removed from V and 12 bases from J, the gap between germline ends came to 12 bases. Germline CDR1 LGHNT, CDR2 FRNRAP. This CDR3 is CASGLSFEGQFF. The CDR3 region has the DNA TGTGCTAGTGGTTTATCCTTTGAAGGGCAGTTCTTC.

This clone has just a few counts. V gene TRBV27 combines with J gene TRBJ2-3; weak D call: TRBD2 (6 bases). The CDR3 runs 13 residues. V was cut by 6 bases and J by 0 bases, with 7 bases left in between. Germline V gene data show CDR1 as MNHEY and CDR2 as SMNVEV (reference sequence). The CDR3 DNA reads as TGTGCCAGCAGGCGGGGTAGCACAGATACGCAGTATTTT. Its protein product is CASRRGSTDTQYF.

The V gene is TRBV7-9, the J gene TRBJ2-3; D might be TRBD1 or TRBD2, each matching 5 bases. Per germline, CDR1 SEHNR and CDR2 FQNEAQ (reference sequence). This CDR3 is 15 amino acids long. Trimming stripped 4 bases from V and 0 bases from J, with 11 bases between. CDR3 loop: CASSSPWGSTDTQYF. The DNA of the CDR3 is TGTGCCAGCAGCTCTCCTTGGGGGAGCACAGATACGCAGTATTTT.

V and J are TRBV7-2 and TRBJ2-1, with a weak D call TRBD2 (6 bases). The V gene's germline CDR1 is SGHTA and CDR2 FQGNSA. Trimming removed 7 bases at V and 0 bases at J, with 19 bases between. The CDR3 contains 17 residues. CDR3 coding DNA: TGTGCCAGCACCCTTAGAGCCGGGGGAAGCTCCTACAATGAGCAGTTCTTC. Protein product: CASTLRAGGSSYNEQFF.

This clone showed up many times. The chain carries TRBV7-9 and TRBJ1-2, with D unresolved. This CDR3 spans 13 amino acids. Germline loops: CDR1 SEHNR, CDR2 FQNEAQ (reference sequence). V was pared by 5 bases and J by 7 bases, with 14 bases between. The CDR3, as DNA: TGTGCCAGCAGCCCCGAGGTGTCTTCTGGCTACACCTTC. Its protein is CASSPEVSSGYTF.

The chain uses TRBV30 and TRBJ2-3, with no clear D. CDR3 size: 11 residues. V gave up 4 bases and J gave up 5 bases, with 7 bases separating them. CDR1 is GTSNPN and CDR2 is SVGIG in the germline V gene (reference sequence). DNA for the CDR3: TGTGCCTGGAATGGCAGAGATACGCAGTATTTT. Translation gives CAWNGRDTQYF.

This clone turned up a few times. The chain couples TRBV29-1 to TRBJ2-1, with D possibly being TRBD1 (6 bases). V was pared by 3 bases and J by 6 bases, with 12 bases between. CDR1 is SQVTM and CDR2 is ANQGSEA in the germline V gene. The CDR3 spans 13 residues. The chain's CDR3 is CSVDTAGANEQFF. CDR3 nucleotides: TGCAGCGTTGATACGGCAGGGGCCAATGAGCAGTTCTTC.

The V gene is TRBV4-1, the J gene TRBJ2-7; 7 nucleotides match TRBD2. Germline V gene lookup returns CDR1 MGHRA and CDR2 YSYEKL. The CDR3 sequence is 15 residues long. With 0 bases clipped from V and 5 bases from J, the junction kept 7 bases outside the gene matches. The CDR3 protein is CASSQEEREVDEQYF. In DNA form, the CDR3 reads TGCGCCAGCAGCCAAGAGGAGCGGGAAGTCGACGAGCAGTACTTC.

This clone was counted a few times. The gene calls are TRBV5-1 and TRBJ2-1, with TRBD2 matching over 11 bases. Germline loops: CDR1 SGHRS, CDR2 YFSETQ. V trimming: 4 bases; J trimming: 3 bases; junction bases outside the gene matches: 6. CDR3 size: 16 residues. In DNA form, the CDR3 reads TGCGCCAGCAGCACCACCGGGACTAGCGGCTACAATGAGCAGTTCTTC. This gives the protein CASSTTGTSGYNEQFF.

V and J are TRBV12-5 and TRBJ2-5, with 8 bases that match TRBD2. The CDR3 has 14 amino acids. Germline lookup yields CDR1 LGHNT and CDR2 FRNRAP. The V segment lost 2 bases and the J segment 5 bases; nucleotides outside the gene matches: 4. Written as DNA, the CDR3 is TGTGCTAGTGGTTTGAGCGGGAGTGGCGAGACCCAGTACTTC. Translation: CASGLSGSGETQYF.

V is TRBV28 and J is TRBJ2-3; TRBD1 matches 8 bases. CDR1 and CDR2 from the germline V gene are MDHEN and SYDVKM. This CDR3 comprises 13 residues. V lost 6 bases to trimming and J lost 14 bases; unmatched junction nucleotides: 13. Here the CDR3 reads CASSINDRGEGYF. The CDR3 nucleotides read TGTGCCAGCAGCATCAACGACAGGGGCGAGGGGTATTTT. The full variable domain, its missing parts supplied by reference TRBV28 and TRBJ2-3, is DVKVTQSSRYLVKRTGEKVFLECVQDMDHENMFWYRQDPGLGLRLIYFSYDVKMKEKGDIPEGYSVSREKKERFSLILESASTNQTSMYLCASSINDRGEGYFGPGTRLTVL.